The 10 T cell receptor beta chains below were found in one sample sequenced in a study of spatial heterogeneity in lung cancer. Time point given: sample taken at primary tumor resection. Unsorted whole RNA samples from tumor, nontumor lung or frozen PBMC were sequenced. TCRdb analysed the 5' RACE reads with MiXCR anew, one entry per CDR3 protein. Among approximately 40,000 distinct CDR3 sequences listed, around 15% were seen once. The source was PBMCs, collected at surgery. Receptors were obtained from a male donor with early-stage non-small cell lung cancer.

The chain employs TRBV3-1 and TRBJ1-3; D gene unclear. Trimming pared 7 bases from V and 4 bases from J, leaving 11 bases between. Germline CDR1 is LGHDT and CDR2 is YNNKEL (reference sequence). The length of the CDR3 is 13 residues. The CDR3 nucleotides read TGTGCCAGCAAGAAGACGGAGGGAAACACCATATATTTT. Its protein product is CASKKTEGNTIYF.

The chain combines TRBV6-5 with TRBJ2-2; D possibly matches TRBD1 or TRBD2 (5 bases each). This CDR3 region has 15 residues. Trimming left V 0 bases short and J 5 bases short, with 10 bases between. Looked up from germline, CDR1 is MNHEY and CDR2 is SVGAGI. In nucleotides, the CDR3 is TGTGCCAGCAGTTACTCGAGGGGTTCTACCGGGGAGCTGTTTTTT. The encoded protein is CASSYSRGSTGELFF.

This clonotype was seen at least ten times. The chain couples TRBV20-1 to TRBJ2-4; 7 nucleotides agree with TRBD1. This CDR3 region has 13 residues. Germline V gives CDR1 DFQATT, CDR2 SNEGSKA (reference sequence). The CDR3 bases are TGCAGCCCCACCACAAGACAGGGTGGCATTCAGTACTTC. Its protein product is CSPTTRQGGIQYF.

The chain combines TRBV4-2 with TRBJ2-5, with D perhaps matching TRBD2 (7 bases). The V gene's germline CDR1 is LGHNA and CDR2 YNFKEQ. This CDR3 comprises 16 residues. Trimming took 3 bases from V and 5 from J, leaving 19 bases between them. For the CDR3, the DNA is TGTGCCAGCAGCCAGAGACTAGCCCAAAGGGGGGAGACCCAGTACTTC. Translation gives CASSQRLAQRGETQYF.

This clonotype was seen a handful of times. V usage is TRBV4-1 and J usage is TRBJ1-4; D gene ambiguous. Germline V lookup: CDR1 MGHRA, CDR2 YSYEKL. CDR3 length: 16 amino acids. V was clipped by 0 bases and J by 0 bases, with 8 bases between them. The CDR3 DNA is TGCGCCAGCAGCCAAGATCAGGCGGCAACTAATGAAAAACTGTTTTTT. Protein: CASSQDQAATNEKLFF.

V and J are TRBV3-1 and TRBJ1-5; D gene unclear. The CDR3 length is 14 residues. Germline CDR1 is LGHDT and CDR2 is YNNKEL (reference sequence). V was clipped by 4 bases and J by 4 bases, with 11 bases between them. CDR3 loop: CASSLGRWNQPQHF. The CDR3 bases are TGTGCCAGCAGCCTAGGCAGATGGAATCAGCCCCAGCATTTT.

This clonotype turned up a few times. The chain employs TRBV30 and TRBJ1-1; D call uncertain. This CDR3 spans 13 amino acids. Germline V gives CDR1 GTSNPN, CDR2 SVGIG (reference sequence). The ends were cut back, 3 bases at V and 1 base at J, with 9 bases in the middle. CDR3 in amino acids: CAWRELSNTEAFF. Written as DNA, the CDR3 is TGTGCCTGGAGGGAGCTATCGAACACTGAAGCTTTCTTT.

The chain links TRBV7-8 to TRBJ1-2, with D possibly being TRBD1 (5 bases). The CDR3 length is 15 residues. With 5 bases removed from V and 2 bases from J, the gap between germline ends came to 15 bases. Germline loops: CDR1 SGHVS, CDR2 FQNEAQ. CDR3 amino acids: CASSPFTGGNYGYTF. Written as DNA, the CDR3 is TGTGCCAGCAGCCCATTTACGGGGGGAAACTATGGCTACACCTTC.

This clonotype has more than one count but fewer than ten. The V gene is TRBV12-3 or TRBV12-4, the J gene TRBJ1-5, with D tentatively TRBD1 (5 bases). This CDR3 spans 16 amino acids. Trimming pared 3 bases from V and 3 bases from J, leaving 15 bases between. The CDR3 region has the DNA TGTGCCAGCAGTTTCACGGGGGACTTTCTCAATCAGCCCCAGCATTTT. Amino acid sequence: CASSFTGDFLNQPQHF.

A single count supports this clonotype. The chain couples TRBV29-1 to TRBJ2-7, with D uncertain. The CDR3 length is 12 residues. The ends were cut back, 3 bases at V and 5 bases at J, with 11 bases in the middle. The V gene's germline CDR1 is SQVTM and CDR2 ANQGSEA. CDR3 residues: CSVEGLPHEQYF. CDR3 sequence (DNA): TGCAGCGTTGAGGGCCTACCCCACGAGCAGTACTTC.